The 10 T cell receptor beta chains below all came from one sample that was sequenced in a study of CD4 and CD8 cells across lung adenocarcinoma regions. Via MiXCR, TCRdb re-called the PCR reads, giving one row per CDR3 protein. The table records 12,000 to 15,000 distinct CDR3 sequences, around 40% of them present only once. The material sequenced was CD4+ T cells from the center of a lung tumor. Receptors originate from a male donor with lung adenocarcinoma. The CD4 and CD8 labels of this study may be unreliable.

This clonotype was counted between two and nine times. The chain joins TRBV6-2 or TRBV6-3 to TRBJ1-1; 8 positions match TRBD1. Trimming cost V 6 bases and J 3 bases; bases outside gene matches: 9. From germline, CDR1 is MNHEY and CDR2 SVGEGT. CDR3 length: 15 amino acids. The CDR3 here is CASRTGGGLDTEAFF. DNA for the CDR3: TGTGCCAGCAGAACAGGGGGGGGGCTCGACACTGAAGCTTTCTTT.

The chain links TRBV29-1 to TRBJ2-1; 9 bases line up with TRBD2. This CDR3 has 14 residues. Unmatched junction bases numbered 12, after V lost 6 bases and J lost 9 bases. Germline V gene data show CDR1 as SQVTM and CDR2 as ANQGSEA. CDR3 sequence reads: CSVDNSGGASEQFF. DNA for the CDR3: TGCAGCGTAGACAATAGCGGGGGAGCGTCTGAGCAGTTCTTC.

The rearrangement joins TRBV12-3 or TRBV12-4 to TRBJ2-1; 7 bases align to TRBD1. The CDR3 loop spans 15 amino acids. V lost 6 bases, J lost 1 base, and 6 bases stayed unmatched. CDR3 nucleotides: TGTGCCAGCAGCCCTACAGGGGCGTCCTACAATGAGCAGTTCTTC. It encodes CASSPTGASYNEQFF.

The chain carries TRBV12-3 or TRBV12-4 and TRBJ1-2; D might be TRBD1 (6 bases). CDR3 length equals 13 residues. Between the trimmed V and J ends, which lost 7 bases and 7 bases, there was a span of 16 bases. In nucleotides, the CDR3 is TGTGCCAGCACTTTCAGGGGCGGCTCTGGCTACACCTTC. Residues: CASTFRGGSGYTF.

This clonotype is classed as medium-sized. The rearrangement links TRBV10-1 to TRBJ2-3, with 15 bases identical to TRBD2. The germline gives CDR1 WNHNN, CDR2 SYGVQD (reference sequence). V lost 3 bases to trimming and J lost 5 bases; unmatched junction nucleotides: 6. This CDR3 spans 17 amino acids. CDR3 DNA sequence: TGCGCCAGCAGTGACCCGGGACTAGCGGGAGGAGGAGATACGCAGTATTTT. Protein: CASSDPGLAGGGDTQYF.

This clonotype is termed medium-sized (0.01 to 0.1%). The chain employs TRBV28 and TRBJ2-1, with 10 bases aligning to TRBD2. V was pared by 11 bases and J by 1 base, with 5 bases of the junction left unmatched. Per germline, CDR1 MDHEN and CDR2 SYDVKM. The CDR3 sequence is 14 residues long. The CDR3 DNA is TGTGCCGTCCGAGCGGGGGGGTCCTACAATGAGCAGTTCTTC. Protein product: CAVRAGGSYNEQFF.

The chain carries TRBV27 and TRBJ2-3; the match to TRBD2 covers 12 bases. The CDR3 runs 17 residues. Germline CDR1 reads MNHEY; CDR2 reads SMNVEV (reference sequence). Trimming removed 6 bases from V and 0 bases from J; junction bases left unmatched: 7. The CDR3 spells CASRAASGRASTDTQYF. CDR3 DNA: TGTGCCAGCAGGGCGGCTAGCGGGAGGGCTAGCACAGATACGCAGTATTTT.

By share of the sample, this clonotype is medium-sized. The gene calls are TRBV27 and TRBJ2-1; 12 bases agree with TRBD2. Germline V lookup: CDR1 MNHEY, CDR2 SMNVEV (reference sequence). With 6 bases clipped from V and 7 bases from J, the junction kept 10 bases outside the gene matches. This CDR3 has 16 residues. CDR3 nucleotide sequence: TGTGCCAGCAGCTCGGGGAGACTAGCGGGAGAGAATGAGCAGTTCTTC. It translates to CASSSGRLAGENEQFF.

The gene calls are TRBV5-6 and TRBJ2-4; D perhaps matches TRBD1 (5 bases). Germline loops: CDR1 SGHDT, CDR2 YYEEEE. The CDR3 is 16 residues long. Trimming removed 0 bases at V and 13 bases at J, with 23 bases between. The CDR3 reads CASSLGQSVGYNEQYF. CDR3 DNA: TGTGCCAGCAGCTTGGGACAGTCGGTGGGCTACAATGAGCAGTACTTC.

The chain is built from TRBV23-1 and TRBJ2-5; TRBD2 might be the D (6 bases). TRBV23-1 is given ORF status, its function remaining uncertain. The ends were cut back, 0 bases at V and 3 bases at J, with 17 bases in the middle. The CDR3 has 17 amino acids. Here the CDR3 reads CASSQSLQRVAKETQYF. CDR3 nucleotide sequence: TGCGCCAGCAGTCAATCGCTCCAGCGGGTAGCGAAAGAGACCCAGTACTTC.